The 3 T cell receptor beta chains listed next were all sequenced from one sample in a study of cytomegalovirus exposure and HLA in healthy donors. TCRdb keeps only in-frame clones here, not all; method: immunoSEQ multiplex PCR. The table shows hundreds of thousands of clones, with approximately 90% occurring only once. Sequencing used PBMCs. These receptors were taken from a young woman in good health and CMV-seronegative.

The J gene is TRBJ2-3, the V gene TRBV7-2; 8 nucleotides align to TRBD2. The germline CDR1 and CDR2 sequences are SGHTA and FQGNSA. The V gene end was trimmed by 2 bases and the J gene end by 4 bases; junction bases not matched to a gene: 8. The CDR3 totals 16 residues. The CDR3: CASSLHNGRASDTQYF. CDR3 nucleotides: TGTGCCAGCAGCTTACACAACGGGAGGGCCTCAGATACGCAGTATTTT.

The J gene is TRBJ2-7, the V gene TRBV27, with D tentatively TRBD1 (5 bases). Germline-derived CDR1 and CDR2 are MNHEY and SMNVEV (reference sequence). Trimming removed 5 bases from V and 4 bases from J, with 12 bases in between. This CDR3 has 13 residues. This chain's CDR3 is CASSDQGTYEQYF. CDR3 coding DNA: TGTGCCAGCAGTGACCAGGGAACGTACGAGCAGTACTTC.

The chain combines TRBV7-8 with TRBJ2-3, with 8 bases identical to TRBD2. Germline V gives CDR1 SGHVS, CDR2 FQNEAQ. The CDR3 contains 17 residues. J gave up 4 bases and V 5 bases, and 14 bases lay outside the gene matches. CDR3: CASSQGRRGGFADTQYF. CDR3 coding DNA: TGTGCCAGCAGCCAGGGGCGTCGGGGGGGTTTCGCAGATACGCAGTATTTT. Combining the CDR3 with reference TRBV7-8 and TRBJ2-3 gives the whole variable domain GAGVSQSPRYKVAKRGQDVALRCDPISGHVSLFWYQQALGQGPEFLTYFQNEAQLDKSGLPSDRFFAERPEGSVSTLKIQRTQQEDSAVYLCASSQGRRGGFADTQYFGPGTRLTVL.